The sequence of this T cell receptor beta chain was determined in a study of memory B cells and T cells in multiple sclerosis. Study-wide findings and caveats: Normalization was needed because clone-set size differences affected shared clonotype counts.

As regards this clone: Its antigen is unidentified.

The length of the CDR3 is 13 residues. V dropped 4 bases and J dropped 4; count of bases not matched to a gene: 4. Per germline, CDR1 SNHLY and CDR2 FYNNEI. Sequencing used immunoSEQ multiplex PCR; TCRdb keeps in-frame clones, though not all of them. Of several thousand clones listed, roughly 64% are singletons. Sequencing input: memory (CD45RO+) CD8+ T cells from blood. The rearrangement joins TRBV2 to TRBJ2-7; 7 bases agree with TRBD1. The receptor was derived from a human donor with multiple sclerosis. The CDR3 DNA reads TGTGCCAGCAGTGTGGCACAGGGGTACGAGCAGTACTTC. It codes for CASSVAQGYEQYF.